These 9 T cell receptor beta chains share one sample of origin, sequenced in a study of Ad26.COV2.S vaccination and SARS-CoV-2 variants. The protocol was immunoSEQ multiplex PCR, while the TCRdb copy is restricted to in-frame clones and leaves out a portion. Among over 300,000 clones listed, roughly four fifths were seen once. Treatment specified: roughly 19 received Ad26.COV2.S at low or high dose, single or two shots; about 5 received placebo; per-sample allocation not given. Repertoires come from day 63 after the first vaccine or placebo injection. Material: peripheral blood, obtained in a trial of Ad26.COV2.S vaccine versus placebo. The receptors were sampled from a person between 18 and 60 years old who received the Ad26.COV2.S COVID-19 vaccine or a placebo.

This chain links TRBV7-6 with TRBJ1-5, with TRBD1 matching 7 bases. This CDR3 has 17 residues. The V and J ends lost 5 bases and 0 bases, in that order; junction bases with no gene match: 10. Germline-derived CDR1 and CDR2 are SGHVS and FNYEAQ. The CDR3 reads CASSPGAGTDSNQPQHF. As DNA, the CDR3 is TGTGCCAGCAGCCCCGGCGCCGGGACAGATAGCAATCAGCCCCAGCATTTT.

This chain connects TRBV6-5 to TRBJ1-1; D is unclear. The CDR3 consists of 11 residues. Germline values: CDR1 MNHEY, CDR2 SVGAGI. V was pared by 6 bases and J by 6 bases, with 8 bases between. The CDR3 DNA follows: TGTGCCAGCAGATCCGGCCCTGAAGCTTTCTTT. Translating it yields CASRSGPEAFF.

The chain uses TRBV19 and TRBJ2-7, with D tentatively TRBD2 (6 bases). The CDR3 runs 14 residues. The germline V and J ends were trimmed by 3 bases and 7 bases, with 16 bases remaining between them. CDR1 is LNHDA, CDR2 SQIVND, per germline (reference sequence). The CDR3 spells CASSILADFGEQYF. For the CDR3, the DNA is TGTGCCAGTAGTATCTTAGCGGACTTCGGTGAGCAGTACTTC.

The chain carries TRBV5-4 and TRBJ2-7, with a possible D match to TRBD2 (5 bases). V shed 5 bases and J shed 5 bases, with 14 bases lying between them. The CDR3 is 13 amino acids. The germline V gene has CDR1 SGHNT and CDR2 YYREEE (reference sequence). CDR3 coding DNA: TGTGCCAGCAGATTCGTTACGGGAAACGAGCAGTACTTC. Translating it yields CASRFVTGNEQYF.

The V call is TRBV27, the J call TRBJ2-2; no clear D. The germline V gene encodes CDR1 MNHEY and CDR2 SMNVEV (reference sequence). The CDR3 runs to 15 residues. V lost 2 bases to trimming and J lost 10 bases, with 17 bases between them. Here the CDR3 DNA reads TGTGCCAGCAGTTTAATAGTTAGTCCCTCGACGGAGCTGTTTTTT. Amino acid sequence: CASSLIVSPSTELFF.

The chain has TRBV7-9 and TRBJ1-4, with 8 bases aligning to TRBD1. The CDR3 covers 15 residues. The J segment lost 3 bases and the V segment lost 6 bases, leaving 6 bases of the junction unmatched. CDR1 is SEHNR and CDR2 is FQNEAQ in the germline V gene (reference sequence). This CDR3 is CASSPGTGSNEKLFF. In nucleotides, the CDR3 is TGTGCCAGCAGTCCCGGGACAGGATCTAATGAAAAACTGTTTTTT.

In this sample, this clone turned up once. The chain employs TRBV6-5 and TRBJ1-2; tentative D call: TRBD1 (6 bases). This CDR3 is built from 12 residues. Between the trimmed V and J ends, which lost 4 bases and 8 bases, there was a span of 11 bases. Germline loops: CDR1 MNHEY, CDR2 SVGAGI. The CDR3 loop is CASSFPGEGYTF. In DNA, the CDR3 is TGTGCCAGCAGTTTCCCAGGGGAAGGCTACACCTTC.

As concerns this clone: The junction shows a germline mismatch at one end, possibly a read error. The CDR3 DNA reads as TGTGCCCGCAGTGACGGGGGTGCTGGGGCCAACGTCCTGACTTTC. Translation gives CARSDGGAGANVLTF. The V gene is TRBV25-1, the J gene TRBJ2-6; a weak D match, TRBD2 (6 bases). The V gene's germline CDR1 is MGHDK and CDR2 SYGVNS. The CDR3 has 15 residues.

The V gene is TRBV28, the J gene TRBJ1-5, with D unresolved. Looked up from germline, CDR1 is MDHEN and CDR2 is SYDVKM. V lost 8 bases, J lost 4 bases, and 6 bases lay in between. The CDR3 runs to 11 residues. CDR3 bases: TGTGCCAGCTCGGGTAATCAGCCCCAGCATTTT. Protein sequence: CASSGNQPQHF.